One T cell receptor (beta chain) is described in this entry. As handled by the study authors: Reference gene primer amplification in the assay estimated nucleated cell counts. Method: immunoSEQ multiplex PCR; TCRdb's copy keeps in-frame clones and lacks some. From that table come the V and J calls and clone size; the DNA was used to work out D and trimming. The table includes more than 300,000 clones, around 87% detected once. The CDR3 is made up of 12 amino acids. Germline values: CDR1 SGHAT, CDR2 FQNNGV. Trimming shortened V by 5 bases and J by 7 bases, and 11 bases separated the two germline ends. The entry originates in a study of blood T cell repertoires in COVID-19.

The chain employs TRBV11-2 and TRBJ1-2; no clear D gene. The sequenced sample consisted of peripheral blood. This TCR came from a woman aged 25-40 years with COVID-19, enrolled during active disease. CDR3 sequence (DNA): TGTGCCAGCAGCCCCCAGACACGTGGCTACACCTTC. Translated: CASSPQTRGYTF. Combining the CDR3 with reference TRBV11-2 and TRBJ1-2 gives the whole variable domain EAGVAQSPRYKIIEKRQSVAFWCNPISGHATLYWYQQILGQGPKLLIQFQNNGVVDDSQLPKDRFSAERLKGVDSTLKIQPAKLEDSAVYLCASSPQTRGYTFGSGTRLTVV.